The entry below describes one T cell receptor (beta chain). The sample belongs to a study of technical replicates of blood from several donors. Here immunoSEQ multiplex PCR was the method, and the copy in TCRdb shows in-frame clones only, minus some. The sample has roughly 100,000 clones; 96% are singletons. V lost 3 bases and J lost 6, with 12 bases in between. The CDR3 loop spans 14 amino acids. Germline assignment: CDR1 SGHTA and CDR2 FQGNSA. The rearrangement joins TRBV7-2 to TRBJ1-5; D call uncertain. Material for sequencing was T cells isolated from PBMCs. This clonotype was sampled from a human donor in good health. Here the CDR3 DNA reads TGTGCCAGCAGCTTCGGAGGAGACGCTCAGCCCCAGCATTTT. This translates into CASSFGGDAQPQHF.